The TCR beta chain described here comes from a study of CD8 T cells in Susac syndrome. Study context: Blood was drawn from Susac syndrome patients while they were therapy-naive, on corticosteroids, or on intravenous immunoglobulin alone.

There are 14 residues in the CDR3. Between the trimmed V and J ends, which lost 3 bases and 5 bases, there was a span of 11 bases. Looked up from germline, CDR1 is MDHEN and CDR2 is SYDVKM. CD8+ and CD4+ T cells taken from blood had their TCR beta sequenced. The diagnostic criteria were recently defined, and patients with Susac syndrome met them for definite or probable disease. After extraction with the RNeasy kit, roughly 0.45 to 1 ug of the RNA was reverse transcribed using random hexamers. TCRdb reprocessed the immunoSEQ multiplex PCR reads with MiXCR, giving one entry per CDR3 protein. The sample comprises some 190,000 distinct CDR3 sequences, over 90% of which are singletons, and around 0.15% rests with the top ten.

The sequencing sample was made of CD4+ T cells from PBMCs. This TCR derives from a human donor with Susac syndrome. This sequence joins TRBV28 and TRBJ2-1; D is unclear. CDR3 nucleotides: TGTGCCAGCAGTTTGAGCACTGCTAACAATGAGCAGTTCTTC. It is translated as CASSLSTANNEQFF.